This TCR beta chain derives from a study of blood T cell repertoires in COVID-19. Study details: T cells, B-cell-depleted T cells, or PBMCs provided the cDNA or gDNA that served as material.

This clone was recorded a few times. Participants' reported clinical history set cohort assignment. Germline CDR1 is ENHRY and CDR2 is SYGVKD. The germline V and J ends were trimmed by 3 bases and 0 bases, with 8 bases remaining between them. The CDR3 is 14 residues long. Clones were sequenced by immunoSEQ multiplex PCR, and TCRdb holds only the in-frame ones, with some missing. Seen here are 150,000 or so clones, 80% to 85% observed once, and the top ten hold 5.2%. The chain links TRBV10-3 to TRBJ1-2; D remains ambiguous. Sequenced sample: PBMCs or T cells enriched from blood (not recorded which). The clonotype originates from a man aged 65-85 years who had been exposed to COVID-19. The CDR3 here is CAISDVQSNYGYTF. The CDR3 coding sequence is TGTGCCATCAGTGACGTACAGTCTAACTATGGCTACACCTTC.